This TCR beta chain was sequenced in a study of blood T cell repertoires in COVID-19. Study in general: From the United States, Italy and Spain came samples of acute and convalescent COVID-19. Sources were T cells, B-cell-depleted T cells, or PBMCs; the material itself was cDNA or gDNA.

The CDR3 length is 14 residues. J gave up 4 bases and V 4 bases, and 3 bases lay outside the gene matches. Germline CDR1 and CDR2: MNHEY and SVGAGI. Sequencing used immunoSEQ multiplex PCR; TCRdb keeps in-frame clones, though not all of them. The repertoire holds about 150,000 clones, with 85% to 90% as singletons. The gene calls are TRBV6-5 and TRBJ1-4, with 7 nucleotides matching TRBD1. The sequence came from a woman between 40 and 55 years old with acute or convalescent COVID-19. The sample was peripheral blood. DNA of the CDR3: TGTGCCAGCAGTTCACAGGGGAATAATGAAAAACTGTTTTTT. Amino acid sequence: CASSSQGNNEKLFF.